In its sample, the clone carrying this TCR beta chain was seen a few times. Original processing notes: Researchers report that nucleated cell counts were estimated from reference gene primer amplification. Some clones are missing from TCRdb's copy, which holds only in-frame ones; the method was immunoSEQ multiplex PCR. That table supplies the V and J calls and clone size; D and trimming were determined from the DNA. The data show about 58,000 clones, around 89% seen once. The CDR3 has 14 amino acids. With 7 bases removed from V and 2 bases from J, the gap between germline ends came to 13 bases. Per germline, CDR1 LNHDA and CDR2 SQIVND (reference sequence). The data belong to a study of blood T cell repertoires in COVID-19. Turning to the study itself: In each case, the material was cDNA or gDNA derived from T cells, B-cell-depleted T cells, or PBMCs.

The sequenced sample consisted of peripheral blood. The TCR was taken from a woman between 55 and 75 years old with active COVID-19. J is TRBJ2-3 and V is TRBV19; perhaps TRBD1 as D (5 bases). The CDR3 sequence is CASKETVATDTQYF. The CDR3 DNA sequence: TGTGCCAGTAAAGAGACAGTGGCCACAGATACGCAGTATTTT.